The 25 T cell receptor beta chains given below trace back to one sample, sequenced in a study of T cell repertoires in cytomegalovirus infection. TCRdb passed the reads through MiXCR, listing each CDR3 protein once. This table holds about 600,000 distinct CDR3 sequences, less than 25% found once. The sequencing sample was made of CD8+ T cells from PBMCs. Every receptor here comes from a human donor in good health (CMV status not recorded). Some clones in this sample may be carry-over from other donors' samples.

There are a few counts of this clonotype. The chain couples TRBV2 to TRBJ1-1; D is uncertain. Germline CDR1 SNHLY, CDR2 FYNNEI. Trimming took off 6 bases at V and 3 bases at J, with 17 bases between the two ends. CDR3 length equals 15 residues. Written as DNA, the CDR3 is TGTGCCAGCAGGTACCCCGTTAGGGCGGACACTGAAGCTTTCTTT. Protein product: CASRYPVRADTEAFF.

V gene TRBV6-5 combines with J gene TRBJ1-1, with D perhaps matching TRBD1 (6 bases). The CDR3 has 15 amino acids. Germline-derived CDR1 and CDR2 are MNHEY and SVGAGI. The V end lost 4 bases, the J end lost 1 base, and 13 bases lay between the germline ends. The CDR3 sequence is CASSLTGTRNTEAFF. CDR3 bases: TGTGCCAGCAGTTTAACCGGGACAAGGAACACTGAAGCTTTCTTT.

CDR3 in DNA: TGCAGTGCCCCAGGGGGCGGACGCACAGATACGCAGTATTTT. It encodes CSAPGGGRTDTQYF. The chain combines TRBV20-1 with TRBJ2-3; TRBD1 matches at 8 bases. From germline, CDR1 is DFQATT and CDR2 SNEGSKA (reference sequence). The CDR3 contains 14 residues. Trimming removed 6 bases from V and 1 base from J; junction bases left unmatched: 6.

The chain recombines TRBV5-5 with TRBJ2-7; 8 nucleotides line up with TRBD1. The V gene's germline CDR1 is SGHKS and CDR2 YYEKEE (reference sequence). V shed 1 base, J shed 5 bases, and the junction held 5 bases outside the gene matches. This CDR3 has 14 amino acids. CDR3 in DNA: TGTGCCAGCAGCTTGTCGGACAGGGCTCACGAGCAGTACGTC. It specifies CASSLSDRAHEQYV.

A few counts support this clonotype. The V call is TRBV4-3, the J call TRBJ1-3; D perhaps matches TRBD1 (5 bases). The V end lost 0 bases, the J end lost 0 bases, and 9 bases lay between the germline ends. The germline CDR1 and CDR2 sequences are LGHNA and YSLEER. The CDR3 extends over 16 amino acids. The CDR3 is CASSQDRGSSGNTIYF. The CDR3 DNA is TGCGCCAGCAGCCAAGATCGGGGGTCCTCTGGAAACACCATATATTTT.

This clonotype has only a few counts. This chain uses TRBV2 with TRBJ1-2; tentatively, D is TRBD1 (5 bases). The CDR3 has 14 residues. V was trimmed by 0 bases and J by 4 bases, leaving 9 bases between them. Germline V lookup: CDR1 SNHLY, CDR2 FYNNEI. The CDR3, as DNA: TGTGCCAGCAGTGAAGCGTTGACAGTCTATGGCTACACCTTC. Translation gives CASSEALTVYGYTF.

There are many counts of this clonotype. CDR3 residues: CASSPGLAGGPVNEQFF. The CDR3 coding sequence is TGTGCCAGCAGCCCGGGACTAGCGGGGGGGCCAGTCAATGAGCAGTTCTTC. This chain connects TRBV11-2 to TRBJ2-1, with 16 bases matching TRBD2. This CDR3 spans 17 amino acids. The V and J ends lost 5 bases and 6 bases, in that order; junction bases with no gene match: 7. From germline, CDR1 is SGHAT and CDR2 FQNNGV.

This clonotype was seen at least ten times. The rearrangement links TRBV7-2 to TRBJ2-7, with TRBD2 matching 9 bases. Germline V gene lookup returns CDR1 SGHTA and CDR2 FQGNSA. Germline trimming cut 3 bases from V and 3 bases from J; bases unmatched to any gene: 6. There are 15 residues in the CDR3. The CDR3 loop reads CASSLAGGVIYEQYF. CDR3 sequence (DNA): TGTGCCAGCAGCTTGGCGGGGGGGGTTATCTACGAGCAGTACTTC.

V is TRBV5-8 and J is TRBJ2-7; a weak D match, TRBD2 (5 bases). CDR1 and CDR2 (germline): SGHTS, YDEGEE. V was clipped by 0 bases and J by 6 bases, with 10 bases between them. This CDR3 has 13 residues. The CDR3 region is CASSLEGAVEQYF. The DNA for the CDR3 is TGTGCCAGCAGCTTGGAGGGAGCGGTCGAGCAGTACTTC.

This clonotype was seen repeatedly, ten times or more. This chain joins TRBV19 and TRBJ2-3; D tentatively fits TRBD1 or TRBD2 (6 bases each). The germline V and J ends were trimmed by 0 bases and 1 base, with 11 bases remaining between them. This CDR3 is 16 amino acids long. Germline-derived CDR1 and CDR2 are LNHDA and SQIVND (reference sequence). The CDR3 bases are TGTGCCAGTAGTATAGAAGGGGGGCGCCGCACAGATACGCAGTATTTT. It specifies CASSIEGGRRTDTQYF.

V gene TRBV6-6 combines with J gene TRBJ2-1, with 12 bases lining up with TRBD2. This CDR3 contains 17 residues. V was clipped by 6 bases and J by 0 bases; unmatched bases: 6. CDR1 MNHNY and CDR2 SVGAGI come from the germline V gene (reference sequence). The CDR3 reads CASSDLAGGSSYNEQFF. In nucleotides, the CDR3 is TGTGCCAGCAGCGATCTAGCGGGGGGGAGCTCCTACAATGAGCAGTTCTTC.

This chain connects TRBV6-2 or TRBV6-3 to TRBJ2-2, with 8 bases fitting TRBD1. Losses at the gene ends were 4 bases for V and 4 bases for J; bases not matched to a gene: 8. This CDR3 is built from 16 residues. Per the germline V gene, CDR1 is MNHEY and CDR2 is SVGEGT. CDR3 loop: CASSSLTGDTTGELFF. CDR3 nucleotide sequence: TGTGCCAGCAGTTCCTTGACAGGGGACACCACCGGGGAGCTGTTTTTT.

This clonotype was counted once. The rearrangement links TRBV27 to TRBJ1-2, with D possibly TRBD1 on 5 matching bases. This CDR3 has 16 amino acids. The V and J ends lost 4 bases and 4 bases respectively, with 19 bases between them. Germline CDR1 is MNHEY and CDR2 is SMNVEV (reference sequence). The CDR3 protein is CASSSREDIALYGYTF. The CDR3 DNA reads TGTGCCAGCAGTTCTCGTGAGGACATAGCGCTCTATGGCTACACCTTC.

This chain links TRBV5-4 with TRBJ1-2; 7 nucleotides line up with TRBD1. Germline CDR1 SGHNT, CDR2 YYREEE (reference sequence). The CDR3 has 15 amino acids. The V gene end was trimmed by 0 bases and the J gene end by 3 bases; junction bases not matched to a gene: 5. CDR3 DNA: TGTGCCAGCAGCTTGGCATTTGGGACAGACTATGGCTACACCTTC. It is translated as CASSLAFGTDYGYTF.

At least ten counts were recorded for this clonotype. The V gene is TRBV7-8, the J gene TRBJ1-4; TRBD1 agrees at 7 bases. The CDR3 length is 14 residues. From germline, CDR1 is SGHVS and CDR2 FQNEAQ. The ends lost 3 bases at V and 8 bases at J; junction bases unmatched: 6. This CDR3 reads CASSFTGVAEKLFF. The CDR3 nucleotides read TGTGCCAGCAGCTTCACAGGGGTAGCCGAAAAACTGTTTTTT.

V usage is TRBV28 and J usage is TRBJ2-7; D is uncertain. Per the germline V gene, CDR1 is MDHEN and CDR2 is SYDVKM. V lost 6 bases, J lost 3 bases, and 12 bases lay in between. This CDR3 contains 13 residues. The CDR3 sequence is CASSLGENYEQYV. The CDR3 DNA is TGTGCCAGCAGCCTAGGCGAGAACTACGAGCAGTACGTC.

The V gene is TRBV29-1, the J gene TRBJ1-1; no reliable D call. The CDR3 consists of 10 residues. V dropped 0 bases and J dropped 11 bases, with 7 bases sitting between them. Per germline, CDR1 SQVTM and CDR2 ANQGSEA. In DNA form, the CDR3 reads TGCAGCGTTGAAGAGGGGTTGGCTTTCTTT. Translation gives CSVEEGLAFF.

The gene calls are TRBV29-1 and TRBJ1-1; 7 nucleotides match TRBD1. Germline V gene data show CDR1 as SQVTM and CDR2 as ANQGSEA. This CDR3 comprises 12 residues. V shed 1 base, J shed 8 bases, and the junction held 4 bases outside the gene matches. CDR3 in amino acids: CSVEGRTGEAFF. The CDR3 coding sequence is TGCAGCGTTGAAGGTAGGACAGGAGAAGCTTTCTTT.

The rearrangement links TRBV27 to TRBJ2-1; 8 bases are shared with TRBD1. The CDR3 is 15 amino acids. After removal of 3 bases from V and 4 bases from J, the junction contained 5 bases not matched to a gene. From germline, CDR1 is MNHEY and CDR2 SMNVEV (reference sequence). CDR3 residues: CASSLTGETYNEQFF. The CDR3 bases are TGTGCCAGCAGTTTGACAGGGGAAACGTACAATGAGCAGTTCTTC.

A note on this clonotype: This clone may be a read error of a much larger clone one base away. The chain combines TRBV7-2 with TRBJ2-3, with D perhaps given as TRBD1 or TRBD2 (6 bases each). The CDR3 runs to 16 residues. Trimming took off 3 bases at V and 3 bases at J, with 16 bases between the two ends. CDR1 and CDR2 (germline): SGHTA, FQGNSA. This chain's CDR3 is CASSLFVGAGTDTQYF. The CDR3 nucleotides are TGTGCCAGCAGCTTGTTTGTGGGGGCGGGGACAGATACGCAGTATTTT.

This clonotype was observed a few times. The genes are TRBV29-1 and TRBJ1-2, with D hard to call. CDR3 length: 15 amino acids. Trimming stripped 6 bases from V and 0 bases from J, with 17 bases between. CDR1 is SQVTM and CDR2 is ANQGSEA in the germline V gene. This CDR3 is CSVPGWSESNYGYTF. Written as DNA, the CDR3 is TGCAGCGTCCCGGGTTGGAGCGAATCTAACTATGGCTACACCTTC.

This clonotype has only one observation. The chain links TRBV28 to TRBJ2-7; D could derive from TRBD1 or TRBD2 (6 bases each). The germline V gene has CDR1 MDHEN and CDR2 SYDVKM. This CDR3 region has 17 residues. The CDR3 region is CASSFAGQKVPNYEQCV. In DNA, the CDR3 is TGTGCCAGCAGTTTCGCGGGACAAAAAGTACCAAACTACGAGCAGTGCGTC.

The rearrangement uses TRBV28 and TRBJ1-2; D is undetermined. This CDR3 contains 11 residues. Per germline, CDR1 MDHEN and CDR2 SYDVKM. With 7 bases removed from V and 6 bases from J, the gap between germline ends came to 9 bases. The CDR3 loop is CASKTSDGYTF. DNA of the CDR3: TGTGCCAGCAAAACTTCGGATGGCTACACCTTC.

This clonotype was seen ten or more times. The chain has TRBV27 and TRBJ1-1, with D maybe TRBD1 (6 bases). The germline gives CDR1 MNHEY, CDR2 SMNVEV (reference sequence). The V gene lost 3 bases and the J gene lost 6 bases, with 11 bases spanning the gap. The CDR3 spans 13 residues. CDR3 in DNA: TGTGCCAGCAGTTTGGCAGGGGTCGCTGAAGCTTTCTTT. Translation: CASSLAGVAEAFF.

The chain employs TRBV12-3 or TRBV12-4 and TRBJ1-1; D unclear. V was cut by 3 bases and J by 2 bases, with 13 bases left in between. This CDR3 has 15 residues. CDR3 amino acids: CASSLAYGPNTEAFF. CDR3 in DNA: TGTGCCAGCAGTTTGGCATACGGACCTAACACTGAAGCTTTCTTT.